This is a list of T cell receptor beta chains from one sample in a study of CD8+ T cells in alopecia areata. Method: immunoSEQ multiplex PCR; TCRdb's copy keeps in-frame clones and lacks some. The top ten hold 0.85% to 1% of the sample, which has roughly 140,000 clones, 40% to 55% seen once. The source material was CD4+ T cells sorted from blood, sampled at week 0. The receptors shown here come from a human donor with alopecia areata. CDR3s include the opening cysteine and the closing phenylalanine or tryptophan. A D gene is named only where the DNA matches it firmly. Clone size is shown for a subset of rows, as once, few, many or a class of expanded clone.

>.|TRBV5-1|TRBJ2-5|.
TGCGCCAGCAGCGAAACCGGGACCCAAGAGACCCAGTACTTC
CASSETGTQETQYF
>TRBD1|TRBV4-3|TRBJ2-1|.
TGCGCCAGCAGCCGCCGGTTGAGGGGACAGGGGGTCGGTAATGAGCAGTTCTTC
CASSRRLRGQGVGNEQFF
>.|TRBV19|TRBJ2-1|.
TGTGCCAGTAGAATCCCGGGACAACCCCCGGATGAGCAGTTCTTC
CASRIPGQPPDEQFF
>.|TRBV7-2|TRBJ1-1|.
TGTGCCAGCAGCTTAGCAGGGAGTGGAAACACTGAAGCTTTCTTT
CASSLAGSGNTEAFF
>.|TRBV29-1|TRBJ2-7|.
TGCAGCGTTTTAAGGGTTGGAGGAGAGCAGTACTTC
CSVLRVGGEQYF
>.|TRBV10-3|TRBJ2-7|few
TGTGCCATCAGTGACGAAGGTTACGAGCAGTACTTC
CAISDEGYEQYF
>.|TRBV23-1|TRBJ2-3|few
TGCGCCAGCAGGCATGCTGGCTGGCTGCAGACGGTAGATACGCAGTATTTT
CASRHAGWLQTVDTQYF
>.|TRBV7-2|TRBJ1-5|.
TGTGCCAGCAGCTTAGCTGGGACGATAAGCAATCAGCCCCAGCATTTT
CASSLAGTISNQPQHF
>.|TRBV18|TRBJ2-7|.
TGTGCCAGCTCACCGTTGGCCTCCTACGAGCAGTACTTC
CASSPLASYEQYF
>.|TRBV29-1|TRBJ1-2|few
TGCAGCGTTGTGGAAGGGAGCTATGGCTACACCTTC
CSVVEGSYGYTF
>TRBD1|TRBV4-1|TRBJ2-2|.
TGCGCCAGCAGCCCCCCACAGGGGCCTTACGCCGGGGAGCTGTTTTTT
CASSPPQGPYAGELFF
>TRBD1|TRBV19|TRBJ1-1|.
TGTGCCAGTAGTATCCGGGACAGATTGAACACTGAAGCTTTCTTT
CASSIRDRLNTEAFF
>TRBD1|TRBV28|TRBJ1-1|.
TGTGCCAGCAGTGCCTATACAGGGGGAAATACTGAAGCTTTCTTT
CASSAYTGGNTEAFF
>TRBD2|TRBV7-8|TRBJ2-2|.
TGTGCCAGCTCCTCTCAGGGAGCGGGAAACACCGGGGAGCTGTTTTTT
CASSSQGAGNTGELFF
>.|TRBV30|TRBJ1-5|.
TGTGCCTGGAGCCTAAGGGGGGGACAAAATCAGCCCCAGCATTTT
CAWSLRGGQNQPQHF
>.|TRBV28|TRBJ2-1|many
TGTGCCACCCAAAGCGAGGGGAGTAGGTACAATGAGCAGTTCTTC
CATQSEGSRYNEQFF
>TRBD2|TRBV30|TRBJ2-1|once
TGTGCCTGGGGTATGGGACTAGCGGGAGTCAATGAGCAGTTCTTC
CAWGMGLAGVNEQFF
>.|TRBV7-2|TRBJ1-4|few
TGTGCCAGCAGCTTACAGGGGCTTAATGAAAAACTGTTTTTT
CASSLQGLNEKLFF
>.|TRBV6-5|TRBJ1-1|.
TGTGCCAGCAATTTTGGGTCTATGAACACTGAAGCTTTCTTT
CASNFGSMNTEAFF
>.|TRBV29-1|TRBJ1-3|few
TGCAGCGTTGAAGGATACTCTGGAAACACCATATATTTT
CSVEGYSGNTIYF
>TRBD1|TRBV29-1|TRBJ2-7|.
TGCAGCGCCGCAAGCGGGACAGGGGGCTACGAGCAGTACTTC
CSAASGTGGYEQYF
>.|TRBV2|TRBJ2-1|few
TGTGCCAGCAGTTCCTCTAGCGGAGGGGGCTACAATGAGCAGTTCTTC
CASSSSSGGGYNEQFF
>.|TRBV29-1|TRBJ2-1|.
TGCAGCGTTGAGTTTAAGGGGGATGAGCAGTTCTTC
CSVEFKGDEQFF
>TRBD2|TRBV7-8|TRBJ2-1|few
TGTGCCAGCAGAATGACCAGCGGGGCCTCCTACAATGAGCAGTTCTTC
CASRMTSGASYNEQFF
>.|TRBV11-2|TRBJ2-7|.
TGTGCCAGCAGCGCGACCTCGCCGGGGAAAAGCTACGAGCAGTACTTC
CASSATSPGKSYEQYF
>.|TRBV7-3|TRBJ2-7|.
TGTGCCAGCAGCCCTGGACCAACTACCTACGAGCAGTACTTC
CASSPGPTTYEQYF
>TRBD1|TRBV7-9|TRBJ2-7|.
TGTGCCAGCAGCCTAACAACCGGGACAGGGTCCTACGAGCAGTACTTC
CASSLTTGTGSYEQYF
>.|TRBV5-1|TRBJ2-5|.
TGCGCCAGCGCCGATTTGTCCAGTGAGACCCAGTACTTC
CASADLSSETQYF
>.|TRBV30|TRBJ2-7|.
TGTGCCTTGGCGGGCCAGGACTCCTACGAGCAGTACTTC
CALAGQDSYEQYF
>.|TRBV6-6|TRBJ1-5|.
TGTGCCAGCAGCCAAATAGAGGGTCAGCCCCAGCATTTT
CASSQIEGQPQHF
>.|TRBV29-1|TRBJ2-1|.
TGCAGCGCCGGTAGGCCGAGCTCCTACAATGAGCAGTTCTTC
CSAGRPSSYNEQFF
>.|TRBV5-4|TRBJ2-7|.
TGTGCCGGATCCCGGGACTTGCACTCCTACGAGCAGTACTTC
CAGSRDLHSYEQYF
>.|TRBV4-1|TRBJ2-7|.
TGCGCCAGCAGCCAAGAGGGCCAGGGATTCTACGAGCAGTACTTC
CASSQEGQGFYEQYF
>.|TRBV6-1|TRBJ1-2|.
TGTGCCAGCAGTCCCCTGGGGGCTGACGGAGGCTACACCTTC
CASSPLGADGGYTF
>.|TRBV11-2|TRBJ1-1|.
TGTGCCAGCAGCTCCCGTGGGGGGATCACTGAAGCTTTCTTT
CASSSRGGITEAFF
>.|TRBV5-6|TRBJ2-3|.
TGTGCCAGCAGCGCGGGACAGTTCACAGATACGCAGTATTTT
CASSAGQFTDTQYF
>TRBD2|TRBV30|TRBJ2-3|few
TGTGCCTGGATCCCCCTAGCGGCATATACAGATACGCAGTATTTT
CAWIPLAAYTDTQYF
>.|TRBV4-3|TRBJ2-7|few
TGCGCCAGCAGCCAAGATACCCACAGGCAGAGGGAGCAGTACTTC
CASSQDTHRQREQYF
>TRBD2|TRBV5-1|TRBJ2-1|.
TGCGCCAGCGGCGGGGGTCGGGCCAATGAGCAGTTCTTC
CASGGGRANEQFF
>TRBD2|TRBV15|TRBJ2-7|few
TGTGCCACCAGCAGAGAGCTAGCGGTTCCCTACGAGCAGTACTTC
CATSRELAVPYEQYF
>.|TRBV5-1|TRBJ1-2|.
TGCGCCAGCAGCTTGGGATCAGGCAACTATGGCTACACCTTC
CASSLGSGNYGYTF
>.|TRBV13|TRBJ2-5|few
TGTGCCAGCAGCTGGAGGGGCGGGGCGACCCGGGAGACCCAGTACTTC
CASSWRGGATRETQYF
>.|TRBV30|TRBJ1-1|.
TGTGCCTGGAGTACAGGGAGGAACACTGAAGCTTTCTTT
CAWSTGRNTEAFF
>.|TRBV6-5|TRBJ2-2|.
TGTGCCAGCAGTACCGCCGGGATTATCACCGGGGAGCTGTTTTTT
CASSTAGIITGELFF
>TRBD1|TRBV5-4|TRBJ2-5|few
TGTGCCAGCAGCCGTGACAGGGGGGTAAAAGAGACCCAGTACTTC
CASSRDRGVKETQYF
>.|TRBV5-1|TRBJ1-2|.
TGCGCCAGCAGCTTGGGCCGCGGAGCAGAAGGTGGCTACACCTTC
CASSLGRGAEGGYTF
>.|TRBV29-1|TRBJ2-7|few
TGCAGCGTTGCTCAGGGGATGGCTATCGAGCAGTACTTC
CSVAQGMAIEQYF
>TRBD1|TRBV10-3|TRBJ1-1|once
TGTGCCATGAGAGGACAGGTCAACACTGAAGCTTTCTTT
CAMRGQVNTEAFF